This entry lists 4 T cell receptor beta chains sequenced from one sample in a study of neoadjuvant nivolumab and ipilimumab in lung cancer. Sequencing used immunoSEQ multiplex PCR; TCRdb keeps in-frame clones, though not all of them. The repertoire holds tens of thousands of clones, with 83% as singletons. The source material was tumor tissue, sampled after neoadjuvant nivolumab, alone or with ipilimumab, at or shortly before surgery. The receptor source for this set is an adult with non-small cell lung cancer.

This sequence joins TRBV7-9 and TRBJ2-7; D not certain. The CDR3 covers 11 residues. Between the trimmed V and J ends, which lost 10 bases and 8 bases, there was a span of 15 bases. In germline, CDR1 is SEHNR, CDR2 FQNEAQ (reference sequence). DNA for the CDR3: TGTGCCACCCCGGGCCCTGGCAAGCAGTACTTC. Residues: CATPGPGKQYF. Based on the CDR3 plus reference TRBV7-9 and TRBJ2-7, the full variable domain is DTGVSQNPRHKITKRGQNVTFRCDPISEHNRLYWYRQTLGQGPEFLTYFQNEAQLEKSRLLSDRFSAERPKGSFSTLEIQRTEQGDSAMYLCATPGPGKQYFGPGTRLTVT.

The gene calls are TRBV30 and TRBJ1-4; a possible D gene is TRBD1 (5 bases). Germline lookup yields CDR1 GTSNPN and CDR2 SVGIG (reference sequence). The CDR3 runs 15 residues. V lost 5 bases and J lost 0, with 13 bases in between. CDR3 DNA: TGTGCCTGGGGCGCAAGGGGTACAACTAATGAAAAACTGTTTTTT. Its translation is CAWGARGTTNEKLFF.

The V call is TRBV5-1, the J call TRBJ2-3; D is possibly TRBD2 (6 bases). In germline, CDR1 is SGHRS, CDR2 YFSETQ. This CDR3 is 13 amino acids long. V lost 6 bases and J lost 4, with 12 bases in between. The CDR3 loop is CASNREIADTQYF. CDR3 nucleotides: TGCGCCAGCAACCGGGAGATTGCAGATACGCAGTATTTT.

The J gene is TRBJ2-2, the V gene TRBV12-5; 10 bases agree with TRBD1. There are 19 residues in the CDR3. V lost 6 bases, J lost 4 bases, and 17 bases stayed unmatched. The germline V gene encodes CDR1 LGHNT and CDR2 FRNRAP. CDR3: CASGFNPGTGASSTGELFF. For the CDR3, the DNA is TGTGCTAGTGGCTTCAACCCCGGGACAGGGGCTTCGAGCACCGGGGAGCTGTTTTTT.